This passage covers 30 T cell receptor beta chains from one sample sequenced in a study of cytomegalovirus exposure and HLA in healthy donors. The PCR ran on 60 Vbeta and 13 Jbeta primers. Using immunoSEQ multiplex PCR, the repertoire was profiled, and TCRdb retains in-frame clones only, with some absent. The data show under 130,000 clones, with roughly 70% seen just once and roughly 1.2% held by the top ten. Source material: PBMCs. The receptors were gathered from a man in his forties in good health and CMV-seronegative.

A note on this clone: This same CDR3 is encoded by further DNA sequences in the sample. As DNA, the CDR3 is TGTGCCAGCAGCGTAGTAGCAGGGGCAGATACGCAGTATTTT. Translating gives CASSVVAGADTQYF. The chain employs TRBV9 and TRBJ2-3; D is perhaps TRBD1 (6 bases). The V end lost 0 bases, the J end lost 4 bases, and 9 bases lay between the germline ends. Per germline, CDR1 SGDLS and CDR2 YYNGEE. There are 14 residues in the CDR3.

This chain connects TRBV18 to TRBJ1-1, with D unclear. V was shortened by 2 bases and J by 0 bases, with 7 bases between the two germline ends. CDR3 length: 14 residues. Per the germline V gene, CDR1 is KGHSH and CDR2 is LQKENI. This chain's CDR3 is CASSPGLMNTEAFF. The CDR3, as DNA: TGTGCCAGCTCACCAGGACTCATGAACACTGAAGCTTTCTTT. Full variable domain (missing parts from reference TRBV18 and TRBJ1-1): NAGVMQNPRHLVRRRGQEARLRCSPMKGHSHVYWYRQLPEEGLKFMVYLQKENIIDESGMPKERFSAEFPKEGPSILRIQQVVRGDSAAYFCASSPGLMNTEAFFGQGTRLTVV.

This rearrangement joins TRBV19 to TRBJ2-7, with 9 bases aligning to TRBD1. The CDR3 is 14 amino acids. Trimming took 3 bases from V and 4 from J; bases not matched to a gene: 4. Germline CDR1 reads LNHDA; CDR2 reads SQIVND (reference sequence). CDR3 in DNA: TGTGCCAGTAGTATCGGGACAGGGTATTACGAGCAGTACTTC. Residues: CASSIGTGYYEQYF. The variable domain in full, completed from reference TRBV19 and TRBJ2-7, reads DGGITQSPKYLFRKEGQNVTLSCEQNLNHDAMYWYRQDPGQGLRLIYYSQIVNDFQKGDIAEGYSVSREKKESFPLTVTSAQKNPTAFYLCASSIGTGYYEQYFGPGTRLTVT.

CDR3 residues: CASSQRQGDRNTIYF. The CDR3 coding sequence is TGTGCCAGCAGCCAGCGACAGGGGGATAGAAACACCATATATTTT. The V and J genes are TRBV7-9 and TRBJ1-3; TRBD1 aligns across 9 bases. The CDR3 is 15 amino acids. V dropped 5 bases and J dropped 5; count of bases not matched to a gene: 7. Germline assignment: CDR1 SEHNR and CDR2 FQNEAQ (reference sequence).

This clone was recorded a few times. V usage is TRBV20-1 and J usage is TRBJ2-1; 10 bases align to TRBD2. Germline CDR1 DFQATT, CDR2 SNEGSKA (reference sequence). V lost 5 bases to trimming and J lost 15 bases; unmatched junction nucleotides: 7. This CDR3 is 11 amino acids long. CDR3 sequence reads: CSAVTSGKPFF. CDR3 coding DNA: TGCAGTGCTGTAACTAGCGGGAAACCGTTCTTC.

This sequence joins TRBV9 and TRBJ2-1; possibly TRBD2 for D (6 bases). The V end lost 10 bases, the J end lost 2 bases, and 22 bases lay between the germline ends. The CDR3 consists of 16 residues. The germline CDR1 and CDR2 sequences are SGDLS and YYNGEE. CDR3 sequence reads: CASTRGSGAPYNEQFF. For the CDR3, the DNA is TGTGCCTCCACTAGGGGTAGCGGTGCCCCCTACAATGAGCAGTTCTTC. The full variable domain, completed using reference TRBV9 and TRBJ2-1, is DSGVTQTPKHLITATGQRVTLRCSPRSGDLSVYWYQQSLDQGLQFLIQYYNGEERAKGNILERFSAQQFPDLHSELNLSSLELGDSALYFCASTRGSGAPYNEQFFGPGTRLTVL.

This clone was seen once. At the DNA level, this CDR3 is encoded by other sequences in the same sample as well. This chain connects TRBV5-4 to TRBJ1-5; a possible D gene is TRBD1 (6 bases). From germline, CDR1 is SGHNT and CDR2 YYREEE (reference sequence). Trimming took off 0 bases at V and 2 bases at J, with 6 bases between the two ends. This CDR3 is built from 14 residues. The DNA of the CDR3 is TGTGCCAGCAGCTTGGCAGGGGGCAATCAGCCCCAGCATTTT. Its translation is CASSLAGGNQPQHF.

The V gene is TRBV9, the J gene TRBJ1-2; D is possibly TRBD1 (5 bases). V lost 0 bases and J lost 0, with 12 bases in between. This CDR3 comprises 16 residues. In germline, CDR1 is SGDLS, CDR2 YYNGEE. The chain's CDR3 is CASSVGAGRANYGYTF. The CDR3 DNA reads TGTGCCAGCAGCGTAGGAGCAGGGAGGGCTAACTATGGCTACACCTTC.

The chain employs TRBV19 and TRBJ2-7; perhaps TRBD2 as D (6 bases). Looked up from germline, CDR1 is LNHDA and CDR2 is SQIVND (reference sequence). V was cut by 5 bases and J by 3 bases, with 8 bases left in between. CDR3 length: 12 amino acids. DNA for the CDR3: TGTGCCAGTAGTCCGGGAGACTACGAGCAGTACTTC. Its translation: CASSPGDYEQYF. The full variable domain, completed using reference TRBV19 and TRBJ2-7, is DGGITQSPKYLFRKEGQNVTLSCEQNLNHDAMYWYRQDPGQGLRLIYYSQIVNDFQKGDIAEGYSVSREKKESFPLTVTSAQKNPTAFYLCASSPGDYEQYFGPGTRLTVT.

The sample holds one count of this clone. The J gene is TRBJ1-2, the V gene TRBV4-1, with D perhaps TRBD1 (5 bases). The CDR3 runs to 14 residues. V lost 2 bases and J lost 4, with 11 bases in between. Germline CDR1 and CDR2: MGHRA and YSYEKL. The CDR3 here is CASSQQGWVYGYTF. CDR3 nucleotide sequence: TGCGCCAGCAGCCAACAGGGATGGGTCTATGGCTACACCTTC.

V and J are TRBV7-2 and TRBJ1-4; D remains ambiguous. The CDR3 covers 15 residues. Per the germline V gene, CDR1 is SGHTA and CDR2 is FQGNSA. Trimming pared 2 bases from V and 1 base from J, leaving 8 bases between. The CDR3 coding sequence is TGTGCCAGCAGCTTAAGCCGGGGAACTAATGAAAAACTGTTTTTT. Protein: CASSLSRGTNEKLFF.

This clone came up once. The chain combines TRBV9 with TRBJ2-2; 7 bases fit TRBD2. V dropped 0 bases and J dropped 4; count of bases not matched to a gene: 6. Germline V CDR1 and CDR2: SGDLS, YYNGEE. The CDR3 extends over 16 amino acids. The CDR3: CASSVGGLPTTGELFF. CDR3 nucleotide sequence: TGTGCCAGCAGCGTAGGGGGACTACCTACCACCGGGGAGCTGTTTTTT.

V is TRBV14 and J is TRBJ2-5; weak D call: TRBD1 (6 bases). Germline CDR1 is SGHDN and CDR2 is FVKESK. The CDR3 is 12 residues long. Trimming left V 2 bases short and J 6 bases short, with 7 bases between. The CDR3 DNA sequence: TGTGCCAGCAGCCAACAGGGGAAGACCCAGTACTTC. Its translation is CASSQQGKTQYF.

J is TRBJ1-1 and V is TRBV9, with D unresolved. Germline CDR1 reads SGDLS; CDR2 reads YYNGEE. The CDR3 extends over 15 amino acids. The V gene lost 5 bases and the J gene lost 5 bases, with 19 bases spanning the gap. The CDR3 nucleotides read TGTGCCAGCAGGGCCGCGGGGTTGGTCGGGACTGAAGCTTTCTTT. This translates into CASRAAGLVGTEAFF.

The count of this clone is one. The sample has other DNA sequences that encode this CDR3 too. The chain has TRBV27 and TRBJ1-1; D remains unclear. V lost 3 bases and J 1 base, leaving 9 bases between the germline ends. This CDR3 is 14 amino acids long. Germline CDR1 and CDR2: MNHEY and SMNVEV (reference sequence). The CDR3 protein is CASSFGRRNTEAFF. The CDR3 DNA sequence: TGTGCCAGCAGTTTTGGCCGGAGGAACACTGAAGCTTTCTTT.

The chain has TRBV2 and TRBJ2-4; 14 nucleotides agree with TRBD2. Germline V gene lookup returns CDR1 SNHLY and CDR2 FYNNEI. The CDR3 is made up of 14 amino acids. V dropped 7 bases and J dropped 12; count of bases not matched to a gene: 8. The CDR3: CASNPTSGRAPQYF. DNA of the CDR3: TGTGCCAGCAATCCGACTAGCGGGAGGGCCCCTCAGTACTTC.

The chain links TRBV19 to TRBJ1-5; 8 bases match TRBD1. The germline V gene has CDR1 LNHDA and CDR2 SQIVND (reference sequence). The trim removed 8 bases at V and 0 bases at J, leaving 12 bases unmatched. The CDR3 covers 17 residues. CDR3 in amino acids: CASSYTGGRYSNQPQHF. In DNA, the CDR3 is TGTGCCAGTTCCTATACAGGGGGGAGGTATAGCAATCAGCCCCAGCATTTT.

Here the CDR3 reads CSVGTGGTEAFF. CDR3 DNA sequence: TGCAGCGTGGGGACAGGGGGCACTGAAGCTTTCTTT. The chain is built from TRBV29-1 and TRBJ1-1; TRBD1 matches 11 bases. V was clipped by 6 bases and J by 4 bases; unmatched bases: 1. This CDR3 is built from 12 residues. CDR1 and CDR2 from the germline V gene are SQVTM and ANQGSEA.

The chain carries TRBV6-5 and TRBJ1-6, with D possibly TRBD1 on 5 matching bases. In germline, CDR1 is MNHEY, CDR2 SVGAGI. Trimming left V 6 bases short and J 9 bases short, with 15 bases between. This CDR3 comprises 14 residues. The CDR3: CASSSPERGSPLHF. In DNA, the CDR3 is TGTGCCAGCAGCAGCCCCGAAAGGGGTTCACCCCTCCACTTT.

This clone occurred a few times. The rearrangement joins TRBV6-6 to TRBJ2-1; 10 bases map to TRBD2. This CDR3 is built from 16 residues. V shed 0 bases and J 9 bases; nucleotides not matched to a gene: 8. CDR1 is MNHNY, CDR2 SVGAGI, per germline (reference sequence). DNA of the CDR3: TGTGCCAGCAGTTACTCAAGGGCTAGCGGGAGCACTGAGCAGTTCTTC. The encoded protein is CASSYSRASGSTEQFF.

This CDR3 reads CASSPEGGLYNEQFF. DNA of the CDR3: TGTGCCAGCAGCCCAGAGGGGGGGCTGTACAATGAGCAGTTCTTC. The chain recombines TRBV6-1 with TRBJ2-1; maybe TRBD2 (7 bases). CDR1 MNHNS and CDR2 SASEGT come from the germline V gene. Trimming took 6 bases from V and 4 from J, leaving 16 bases between them. The CDR3 covers 15 residues.

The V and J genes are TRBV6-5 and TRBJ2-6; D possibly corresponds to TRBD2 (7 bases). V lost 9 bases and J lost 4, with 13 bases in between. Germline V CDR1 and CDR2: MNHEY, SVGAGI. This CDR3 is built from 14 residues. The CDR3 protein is CASGGAGGANVLTF. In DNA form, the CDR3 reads TGTGCCAGTGGGGGGGCGGGAGGGGCCAACGTCCTGACTTTC.

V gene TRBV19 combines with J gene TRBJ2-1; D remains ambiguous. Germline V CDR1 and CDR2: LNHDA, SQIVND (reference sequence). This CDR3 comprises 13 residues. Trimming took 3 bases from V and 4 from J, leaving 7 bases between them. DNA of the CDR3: TGTGCCAGTAGTATTTCCGGGTACAATGAGCAGTTCTTC. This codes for CASSISGYNEQFF. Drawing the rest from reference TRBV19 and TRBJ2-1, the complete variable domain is DGGITQSPKYLFRKEGQNVTLSCEQNLNHDAMYWYRQDPGQGLRLIYYSQIVNDFQKGDIAEGYSVSREKKESFPLTVTSAQKNPTAFYLCASSISGYNEQFFGPGTRLTVL.

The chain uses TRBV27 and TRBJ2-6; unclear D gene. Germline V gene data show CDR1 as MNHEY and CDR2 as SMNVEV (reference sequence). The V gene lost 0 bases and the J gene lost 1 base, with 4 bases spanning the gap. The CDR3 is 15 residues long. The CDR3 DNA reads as TGTGCCAGCAGTTTATCGTCATCTGGGGCCAACGTCCTGACTTTC. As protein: CASSLSSSGANVLTF.

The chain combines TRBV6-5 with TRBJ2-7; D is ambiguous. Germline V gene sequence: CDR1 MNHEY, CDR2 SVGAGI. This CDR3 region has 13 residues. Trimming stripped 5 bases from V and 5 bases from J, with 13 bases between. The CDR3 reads CASSPPGNHEQYF. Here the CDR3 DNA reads TGTGCCAGCAGTCCCCCAGGTAACCACGAGCAGTACTTC.

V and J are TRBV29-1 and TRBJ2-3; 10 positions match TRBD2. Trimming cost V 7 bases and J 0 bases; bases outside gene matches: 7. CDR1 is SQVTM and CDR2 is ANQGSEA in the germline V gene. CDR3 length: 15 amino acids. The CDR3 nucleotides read TGCAGCGCCAAGACTAGCGGGTCGAGCACAGATACGCAGTATTTT. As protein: CSAKTSGSSTDTQYF.

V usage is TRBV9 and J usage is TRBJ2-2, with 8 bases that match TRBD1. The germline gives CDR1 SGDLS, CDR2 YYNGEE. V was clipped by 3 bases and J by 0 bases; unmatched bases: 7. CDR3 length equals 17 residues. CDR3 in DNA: TGTGCCAGCAGCGCGGACAGGGCCCTGACGAACACCGGGGAGCTGTTTTTT. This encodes CASSADRALTNTGELFF.

The CDR3 loop reads CASSKKGLTLSYEQYF. CDR3 nucleotides: TGTGCCAGCAGCAAAAAAGGACTAACACTTTCCTACGAGCAGTACTTC. J is TRBJ2-7 and V is TRBV21-1; the table's D call, TRBD2, has no DNA check behind it. TRBV21-1 is marked as a pseudogene. The CDR3 runs 16 residues.

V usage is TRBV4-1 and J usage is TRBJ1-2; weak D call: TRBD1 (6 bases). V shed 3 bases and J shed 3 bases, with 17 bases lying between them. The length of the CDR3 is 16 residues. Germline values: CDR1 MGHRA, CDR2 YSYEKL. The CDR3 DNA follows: TGCGCCAGCAGCCACGCGGACAGTAACTCCTACTATGGCTACACCTTC. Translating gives CASSHADSNSYYGYTF.

This CDR3 is CASSAPDRGGVNEQFF. In nucleotides, the CDR3 is TGTGCCAGCAGCGCCCCGGACAGGGGAGGGGTCAATGAGCAGTTCTTC. The rearrangement joins TRBV5-4 to TRBJ2-1; 9 bases align to TRBD1. From germline, CDR1 is SGHNT and CDR2 YYREEE (reference sequence). The CDR3 is made up of 16 amino acids. Germline trimming cut 4 bases from V and 6 bases from J; bases unmatched to any gene: 11.